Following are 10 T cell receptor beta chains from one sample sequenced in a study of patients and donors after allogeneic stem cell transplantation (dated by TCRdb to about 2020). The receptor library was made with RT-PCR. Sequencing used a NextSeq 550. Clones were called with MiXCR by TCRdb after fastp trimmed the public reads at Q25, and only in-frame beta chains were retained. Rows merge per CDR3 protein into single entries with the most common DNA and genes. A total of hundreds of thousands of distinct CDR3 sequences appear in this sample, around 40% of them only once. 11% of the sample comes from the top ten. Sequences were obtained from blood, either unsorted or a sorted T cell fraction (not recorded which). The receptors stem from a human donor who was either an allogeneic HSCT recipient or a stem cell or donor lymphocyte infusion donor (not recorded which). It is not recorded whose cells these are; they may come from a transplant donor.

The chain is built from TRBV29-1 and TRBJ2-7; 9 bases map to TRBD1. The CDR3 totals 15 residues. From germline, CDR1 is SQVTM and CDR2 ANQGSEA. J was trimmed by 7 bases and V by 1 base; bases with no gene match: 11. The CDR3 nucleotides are TGCAGCGTTGAAGGTGTTGGGACAGGGATGAGGGAGCAGTACTTC. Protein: CSVEGVGTGMREQYF.

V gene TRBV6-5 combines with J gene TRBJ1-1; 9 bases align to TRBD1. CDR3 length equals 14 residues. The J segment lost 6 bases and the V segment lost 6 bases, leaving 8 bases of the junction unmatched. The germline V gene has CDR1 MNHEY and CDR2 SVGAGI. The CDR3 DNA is TGTGCCAGCAGCAACGACAGGGGGGCCGCTGAAGCTTTCTTT. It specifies CASSNDRGAAEAFF.

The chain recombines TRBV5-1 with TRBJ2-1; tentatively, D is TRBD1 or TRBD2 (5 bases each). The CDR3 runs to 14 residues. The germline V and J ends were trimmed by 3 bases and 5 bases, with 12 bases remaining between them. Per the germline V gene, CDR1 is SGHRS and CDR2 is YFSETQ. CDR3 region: CASSWAGTNNEQFF. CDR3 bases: TGCGCCAGCAGCTGGGCCGGGACCAACAATGAGCAGTTCTTC.

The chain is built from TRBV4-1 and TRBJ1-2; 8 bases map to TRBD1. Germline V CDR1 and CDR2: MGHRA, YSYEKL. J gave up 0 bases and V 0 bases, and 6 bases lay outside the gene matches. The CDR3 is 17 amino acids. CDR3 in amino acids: CASSQENRGFTNYGYTF. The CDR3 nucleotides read TGCGCCAGCAGCCAAGAAAACAGGGGGTTTACTAACTATGGCTACACCTTC.

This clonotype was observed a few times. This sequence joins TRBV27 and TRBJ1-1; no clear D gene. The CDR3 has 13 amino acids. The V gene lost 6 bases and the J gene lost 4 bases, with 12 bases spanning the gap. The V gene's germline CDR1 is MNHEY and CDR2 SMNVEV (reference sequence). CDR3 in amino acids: CASSSQVGTEAFF. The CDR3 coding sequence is TGTGCCAGCAGCTCCCAGGTCGGCACTGAAGCTTTCTTT.

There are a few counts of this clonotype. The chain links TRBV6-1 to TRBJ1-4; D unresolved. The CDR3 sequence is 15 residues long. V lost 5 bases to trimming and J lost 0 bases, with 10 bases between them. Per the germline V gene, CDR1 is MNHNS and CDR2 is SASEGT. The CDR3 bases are TGTGCCAGCAGTCCTCACATTGCAACTAATGAAAAACTGTTTTTT. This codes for CASSPHIATNEKLFF.

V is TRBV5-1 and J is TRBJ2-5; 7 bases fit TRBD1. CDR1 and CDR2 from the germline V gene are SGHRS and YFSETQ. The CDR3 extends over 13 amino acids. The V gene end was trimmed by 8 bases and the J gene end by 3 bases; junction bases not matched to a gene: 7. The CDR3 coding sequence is TGCGCCAGTTCGACAGGGTCAAAAGAGACCCAGTACTTC. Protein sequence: CASSTGSKETQYF.

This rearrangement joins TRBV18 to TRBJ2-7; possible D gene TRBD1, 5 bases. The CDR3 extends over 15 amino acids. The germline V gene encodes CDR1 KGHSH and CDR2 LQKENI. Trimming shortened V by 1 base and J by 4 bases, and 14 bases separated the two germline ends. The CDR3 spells CASSPQGNFGYEQYF. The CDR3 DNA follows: TGTGCCAGCTCACCACAGGGGAACTTTGGGTACGAGCAGTACTTC.

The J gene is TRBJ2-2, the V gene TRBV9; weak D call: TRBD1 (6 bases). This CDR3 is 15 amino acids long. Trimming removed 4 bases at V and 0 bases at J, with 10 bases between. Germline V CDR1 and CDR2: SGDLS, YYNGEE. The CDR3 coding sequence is TGTGCCAGCAGCCCAGGGGCAACGAACACCGGGGAGCTGTTTTTT. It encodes CASSPGATNTGELFF. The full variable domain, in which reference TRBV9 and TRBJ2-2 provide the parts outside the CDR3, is DSGVTQTPKHLITATGQRVTLRCSPRSGDLSVYWYQQSLDQGLQFLIQYYNGEERAKGNILERFSAQQFPDLHSELNLSSLELGDSALYFCASSPGATNTGELFFGEGSRLTVL.

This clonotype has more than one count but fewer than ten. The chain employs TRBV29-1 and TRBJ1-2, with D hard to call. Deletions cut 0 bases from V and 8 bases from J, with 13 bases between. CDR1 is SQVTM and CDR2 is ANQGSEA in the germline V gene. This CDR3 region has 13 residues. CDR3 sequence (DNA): TGCAGCGTTGAAGAACATGCGGCCTACGGCTACACCTTC. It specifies CSVEEHAAYGYTF.